A single sample is the source of the 3 T cell receptor beta chains below, sequenced in a study of blood T cell repertoires in COVID-19. Generated by immunoSEQ multiplex PCR, the TCRdb table keeps only in-frame clones and is missing some. The sample holds around 260,000 clones, approximately 87% seen once. The sequencing input was peripheral blood. The receptors stem from a woman aged 40-49 years who had recovered from COVID-19.

This chain joins TRBV29-1 and TRBJ2-6, with unresolved D. Trimming shortened V by 4 bases and J by 6 bases, and 13 bases separated the two germline ends. CDR3 length: 14 residues. Germline lookup yields CDR1 SQVTM and CDR2 ANQGSEA. The CDR3 here is CSVAPGFEANVLTF. CDR3 in DNA: TGCAGCGTTGCCCCAGGCTTTGAGGCCAACGTCCTGACTTTC. The variable domain in full, with the rest retrieved from reference TRBV29-1 and TRBJ2-6, is SAVISQKPSRDICQRGTSLTIQCQVDSQVTMMFWYRQQPGQSLTLIATANQGSEATYESGFVIDKFPISRPNLTFSTLTVSNMSPEDSSIYLCSVAPGFEANVLTFGAGSRLTVL.

V and J are TRBV5-1 and TRBJ2-3; D uncertain. Trimming pared 2 bases from V and 6 bases from J, leaving 10 bases between. The CDR3 covers 13 residues. The V gene's germline CDR1 is SGHRS and CDR2 YFSETQ. The CDR3 sequence: CASSFENSDTQYF. CDR3 coding DNA: TGCGCCAGCAGCTTCGAGAATTCGGATACGCAGTATTTT.

The chain is built from TRBV4-2 and TRBJ2-3, with D possibly matching TRBD2 (7 bases). This CDR3 comprises 14 residues. The germline V and J ends were trimmed by 8 bases and 2 bases, with 14 bases remaining between them. Germline lookup yields CDR1 LGHNA and CDR2 YNFKEQ. The CDR3 DNA is TGTGCCAGCCGCCTTGCGGGGGCCACAGATACGCAGTATTTT. Translating gives CASRLAGATDTQYF.